The present entry profiles one T cell receptor (beta chain) with its context. Its antigen is undetermined. The junction and the germline gene differ at one end; a read error may be behind it. Naive CD8 cells lacked CD45RO, underwent positive selection for CCR7 and left out terminally differentiated effector memory CD45RA+ cells. Researchers divided each subset's genomic DNA evenly across several immunoSEQ plates. Original processing notes: ImmunoSEQ junction-only sequences lacked quality scores, so their filtering differed. Some clones are missing from TCRdb's copy, which holds only in-frame ones; the method was immunoSEQ multiplex PCR. V, J and clone size were drawn from that table, and D and trimming were deduced from the DNA. The sample includes about 820,000 clones, approximately 92% of them seen just once. These data come from a study of shared clonotypes between healthy human individuals. Study-wide results and limits: It was observed that around 5% of naive CD4 clonotypes were shared across a few donors. Blood alone was sampled, and tissue repertoires likely differ.

The CDR3 sequence is 15 residues long. The germline V gene encodes CDR1 KGHSY and CDR2 FQNENV. This chain links TRBV16 with TRBJ2-7; possibly TRBD2 for D (6 bases). This TCR came from a man aged 30 to 39 in good health. Material for sequencing was naive CD8+ T cells sorted from blood. The CDR3, as DNA: TGTGCCAGCAGTCAATCTCTAGGAGGGATCTACGAGCAGTACTTC. Translated, it gives CASSQSLGGIYEQYF.